This T cell receptor beta chain was identified in a study of blood T cells in healthy people across ages. Per the germline V gene, CDR1 is DFQATT and CDR2 is SNEGSKA (reference sequence). With V trimmed by 3 bases and J by 5 bases, 13 bases remained unmatched. The CDR3 has 15 amino acids. There were at least 6 micrograms of total RNA extracted from every sample. Through a sample-barcoded 5' primer and a J-beta primer mix, a second PCR was run for about 6 to 12 cycles. MiXCR, run by TCRdb on the 5' RACE reads, gives a single entry per CDR3 protein. Among fewer than 800,000 distinct CDR3 sequences listed, about 52% were seen once.

V and J are TRBV20-1 and TRBJ2-7, with 7 bases aligning to TRBD1. The sample was blood. This sequence was found in a woman aged 55-69 years in good health. In nucleotides, the CDR3 is TGCAGTGCTAGGAGGGGCGCAGGGGGTGCCCACGAGCAGTACTTC. Translation gives CSARRGAGGAHEQYF.